The T cell receptor beta chain described here comes from a study of molecular identifiers for immune sequencing clone quantification. Whole-study findings and limits: In cases of identical TCR molecules sharing a barcode, highly expanded clone sizes could be underestimated. Clones with over 20 RNA copies captured over 99% of effector molecules but under 1% of naive ones.

For this clonotype: Its antigen is unknown.

The junction had 6 bases not matched to a gene; V was cut back by 6 bases and J by 1 base. CDR3 size: 16 residues. TCRdb re-called the PCR reads with MiXCR, one entry per CDR3 protein. This sample has about 510,000 distinct CDR3 sequences; roughly 25% occur once, and the top ten carry approximately 0.76%. This clonotype was obtained from a human donor in good health. Some libraries in this study had Jurkat cell RNA spiked in. Sample: naive CD8+ T cells from blood, with Jurkat cell RNA spiked in. This sample's subset: FACS-sorted CD8+CD4-CCR7+CD45RA+ naive T cells. The gene calls are TRBV12-3 or TRBV12-4 and TRBJ2-7, with TRBD2 matching over 13 bases. The chain's CDR3 is CASRSGTSGDSYEQYF. The DNA for the CDR3 is TGTGCCAGCAGATCCGGGACTAGCGGGGATTCCTACGAGCAGTACTTC.